The rows below give T cell receptor beta chains drawn from one sample of a study of blood T cells in healthy people across ages. TCRdb re-derived calls from the 5' RACE reads in MiXCR, one entry per CDR3 protein. This sample carries about 640,000 distinct CDR3 sequences, 58% of them seen once, and the ten largest clones take 30% to 45%. Specimen: blood. The receptor set was obtained from a man in his 60s in good health. The CDR3 runs from the conserved cysteine through the conserved F or W. Fields, in order: D gene, clone size, J gene, V gene, CDR3 length, CDR3 protein, CDR3 DNA. D genes are given only for firm matches. Part of the rows lack a size; the others show once, few, many or a class for expanded clones.

TRBD1 | . | TRBJ2-6 | TRBV7-9 | 13 | CVTRTGGPDVLTF | TGTGTCACAAGGACAGGGGGCCCGGACGTCCTGACTTTC
. | . | TRBJ2-5 | TRBV9 | 14 | CASSVAANQETQYF | TGTGCCAGCAGCGTAGCGGCCAACCAAGAGACCCAGTACTTC
TRBD2 | . | TRBJ2-5 | TRBV4-2 | 15 | CASSHRSGAGETQYF | TGTGCCAGCAGCCACCGTAGCGGGGCAGGAGAGACCCAGTACTTC
. | . | TRBJ2-7 | TRBV9 | 15 | CASSVASGTPYEQYF | TGTGCCAGCAGCGTGGCCTCAGGGACCCCTTACGAGCAGTACTTC
. | . | TRBJ2-1 | TRBV20-1 | 13 | CSARGINSNEQFF | TGCAGTGCTAGGGGCATCAACTCCAATGAGCAGTTCTTC
. | . | TRBJ1-2 | TRBV10-3 | 13 | CAISDNGRKGYTF | TGTGCCATCAGTGATAACGGGCGGAAGGGCTACACCTTC
. | . | TRBJ2-7 | TRBV2 | 14 | CASNRDTKAYEQYF | TGTGCCAGCAACAGGGACACCAAGGCCTACGAGCAGTACTTC
. | . | TRBJ2-3 | TRBV6-5 | 16 | CASKRSSVLTTDTQYF | TGTGCCAGCAAGAGGAGTAGCGTACTGACCACAGATACGCAGTATTTT
TRBD2 | . | TRBJ2-2 | TRBV18 | 16 | CASSPGLAGHVGELFF | TGTGCCAGCTCACCAGGGCTAGCGGGACACGTCGGGGAGCTGTTTTTT
TRBD2 | . | TRBJ2-3 | TRBV24-1 | 20 | CATSDLGKRGGSRSTDTQYF | TGTGCCACCAGTGATTTGGGGAAGCGGGGGGGCTCTCGTAGCACAGATACGCAGTATTTT
. | . | TRBJ2-1 | TRBV5-5 | 12 | CASSFLANEQFF | TGTGCCAGCAGCTTCCTAGCGAATGAGCAGTTCTTC
. | . | TRBJ2-3 | TRBV5-1 | 14 | CASSWGTPPATQYF | TGCGCCAGCAGCTGGGGGACTCCGCCAGCTACGCAGTATTTT
. | few | TRBJ2-1 | TRBV7-2 | 13 | CASSSGTWGTKFF | TGTGCCAGCAGTTCTGGGACCTGGGGTACAAAGTTCTTC
. | . | TRBJ2-5 | TRBV6-6 | 13 | CASSYEGVQTQYF | TGTGCCAGCAGTTACGAGGGGGTTCAGACCCAGTACTTC
. | . | TRBJ2-3 | TRBV6-1 | 13 | CASREHEPDTQYF | TGTGCCAGCAGAGAACATGAACCAGATACGCAGTATTTT
. | few | TRBJ2-5 | TRBV6-1 | 14 | CASSTSRDARTQYF | TGTGCCAGCTCCACGTCGAGGGATGCAAGGACCCAGTACTTC
. | . | TRBJ2-1 | TRBV10-3 | 17 | CAISEGWRGRSYNEQFF | TGTGCCATCAGTGAAGGTTGGAGGGGTCGGTCCTACAATGAGCAGTTCTTC
. | . | TRBJ1-1 | TRBV27 | 14 | CASSLGTLNTEAFF | TGTGCCAGCAGTTTGGGGACATTGAACACTGAAGCTTTCTTT
. | . | TRBJ2-3 | TRBV20-1 | 12 | CSARLVRGTQYF | TGCAGTGCTAGATTGGTTCGGGGTACGCAGTATTTT
. | . | TRBJ2-1 | TRBV20-1 | 17 | CSARDSAGKFLYNEQFF | TGCAGTGCTAGAGACTCCGCAGGCAAGTTCTTGTACAATGAGCAGTTCTTC
TRBD1 | . | TRBJ1-6 | TRBV5-6 | 20 | CASSSYPGQGPRIYNSPLHF | TGTGCCAGCAGCTCCTATCCGGGACAGGGGCCCAGAATCTATAATTCACCCCTCCACTTT
. | many | TRBJ2-3 | TRBV7-2 | 14 | CASSLGLARDTQYF | TGTGCCAGCAGCTTAGGGTTAGCTCGAGATACGCAGTATTTT
. | . | TRBJ2-5 | TRBV5-6 | 16 | CASSLAGGTGKETQYF | TGTGCCAGCAGCTTGGCCGGGGGGACAGGAAAAGAGACCCAGTACTTC
TRBD2 | . | TRBJ2-1 | TRBV20-1 | 16 | CSARDQRAGGYNEQFF | TGCAGTGCTAGAGATCAACGAGCGGGGGGGTACAATGAGCAGTTCTTC
. | once | TRBJ2-1 | TRBV7-8 | 14 | CASSYGTTYNEQFF | TGTGCCAGCAGCTACGGGACAACCTACAATGAGCAGTTCTTC
. | . | TRBJ2-2 | TRBV9 | 14 | CASRGQLNTGELFF | TGTGCCAGCAGAGGACAACTGAACACCGGGGAGCTGTTTTTT
TRBD1 | . | TRBJ2-3 | TRBV6-5 | 18 | CASSYLTGQGARTDTQYF | TGTGCCAGCAGTTACCTTACGGGACAGGGGGCGCGTACAGATACGCAGTATTTT
. | . | TRBJ1-5 | TRBV20-1 | 14 | CSAKDRASNQPQHF | TGCAGTGCTAAGGACAGAGCTAGCAATCAGCCCCAGCATTTT
. | . | TRBJ1-5 | TRBV7-2 | 12 | CASSAVNQPQHF | TGTGCCAGCAGCGCCGTCAATCAGCCCCAGCATTTT
. | few | TRBJ2-7 | TRBV18 | 12 | CASSDSLYEQYF | TGTGCCAGCTCGGACAGTCTCTACGAGCAGTACTTC
TRBD1 | few | TRBJ1-2 | TRBV6-1 | 13 | CASSVDRDYGYTF | TGTGCCAGCAGTGTTGACAGGGACTATGGCTACACCTTC
. | once | TRBJ1-6 | TRBV18 | 14 | CASSPRGGESPLHF | TGTGCCAGCTCACCAAGGGGAGGAGAGTCACCCCTCCACTTT
. | . | TRBJ2-5 | TRBV9 | 13 | CASSVADRETQYF | TGTGCCAGCAGCGTAGCTGACCGGGAGACCCAGTACTTC
TRBD1 | . | TRBJ1-1 | TRBV12-3/TRBV12-4 | 14 | CASRRGTGETEAFF | TGTGCCAGCAGGCGAGGTACAGGGGAGACTGAAGCTTTCTTT